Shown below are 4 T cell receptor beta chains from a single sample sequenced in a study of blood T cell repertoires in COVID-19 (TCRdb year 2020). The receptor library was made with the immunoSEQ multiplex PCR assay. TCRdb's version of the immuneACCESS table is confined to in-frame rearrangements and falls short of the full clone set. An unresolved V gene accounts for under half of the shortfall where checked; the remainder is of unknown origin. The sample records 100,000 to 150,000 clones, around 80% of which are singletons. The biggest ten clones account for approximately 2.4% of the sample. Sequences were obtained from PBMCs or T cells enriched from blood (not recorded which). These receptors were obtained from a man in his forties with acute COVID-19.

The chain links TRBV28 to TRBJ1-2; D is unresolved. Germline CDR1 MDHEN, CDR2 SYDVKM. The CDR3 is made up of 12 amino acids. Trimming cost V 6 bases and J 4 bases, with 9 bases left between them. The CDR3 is CASSVGPYGYTF. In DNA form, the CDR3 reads TGTGCCAGCAGCGTGGGCCCCTATGGCTACACCTTC.

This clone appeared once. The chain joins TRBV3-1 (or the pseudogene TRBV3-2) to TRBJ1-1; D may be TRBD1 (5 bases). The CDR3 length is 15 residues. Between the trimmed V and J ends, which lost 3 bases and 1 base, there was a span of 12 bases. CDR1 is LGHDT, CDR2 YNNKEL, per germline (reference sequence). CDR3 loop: CASSHFGHQNTEAFF. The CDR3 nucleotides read TGTGCCAGCAGCCATTTTGGACACCAGAACACTGAAGCTTTCTTT.

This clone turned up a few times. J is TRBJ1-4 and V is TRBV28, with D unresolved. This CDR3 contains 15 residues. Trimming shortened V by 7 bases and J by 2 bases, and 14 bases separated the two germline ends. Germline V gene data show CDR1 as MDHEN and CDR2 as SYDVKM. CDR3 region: CASTRRGRTNEKLFF. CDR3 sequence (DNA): TGTGCCAGCACCCGCCGGGGTCGCACTAATGAAAAACTGTTTTTT.

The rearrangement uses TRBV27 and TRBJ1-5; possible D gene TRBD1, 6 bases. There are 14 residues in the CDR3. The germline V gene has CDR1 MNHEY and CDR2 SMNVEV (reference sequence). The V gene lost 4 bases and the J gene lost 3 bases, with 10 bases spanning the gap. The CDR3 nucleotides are TGTGCCAGCAGTTCGCAGGGGTTCAATCAGCCCCAGCATTTT. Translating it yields CASSSQGFNQPQHF.